This T cell receptor beta chain was observed in a study of T cell responses to AZD1222 COVID-19 vaccine (dated by TCRdb to the early 2020s). Concerning the study at large: Because spike-specific TCR depth and breadth did not differ between the two schedules, AZD1222 recipients who got a second dose at roughly 4 weeks were pooled with those who got a second dose at roughly 12 weeks. Trial participants were enrolled by age into 18-55, 56-69 and 70-plus year subgroups, with around 150, 28 and 57 TCR-sequenced participants respectively. A total of 230 to 250 trial participants underwent TCR sequencing, of whom roughly 210 had received two doses of AZD1222 and 26 had received two doses of the MenACWY control vaccine. The paper as a whole reports these results and caveats: Because no samples from the day 14 peak response were available, repertoires could be characterized only after the peak T cell response. The 56-69-year group was small, and its depth increase did not reach significance, likely because of low power. Reportedly, close to half of the unique spike-specific TCRs recognized epitopes lying outside the regions that are mutated in the B.1.351 and B.1.1.7 variants. Participants were mostly white British, with more females than males. The authors suggested clonal diversity may have been underestimated. After two AZD1222 doses, spike-specific TCR breadth and depth were significantly higher than at day 0 and than in MenACWY recipients. CD4 TCRs associated with the vaccine covered the entire spike protein, and the dominant responses were in regions 160-218 and 743-854. Conclusions about previously exposed vaccinees are limited, since just 6 or 7 AZD1222 recipients were seropositive for SARS-CoV-2 at baseline.

The CDR3 regions of human TCRbeta chains were analyzed by immunosequencing. The authors processed their data as follows. Repertoire TCRs were matched against a reference library of SARS-CoV-2-specific TCRs generated with the MIRA antigen-specificity platform. Breadth was defined as the fraction of unique TCRs that were SARS-CoV-2-associated, and depth was defined as the fraction of total T cells that were SARS-CoV-2-associated. Each spike-specific TCR was assigned to its reactive spike region and to a CD4 or CD8 class using the MIRA data. Log10-transformed breadth and depth values were compared by one-way ANOVA with Sidak's multiple comparisons tests. TCRdb holds this immuneACCESS table with in-frame rearrangements only. Some clones are missing; in checked studies, unresolved V genes explain under half, and the rest has no known cause. For V, J and clone size, that table is used; D and trimming come from the DNA. In all, the sample holds about 120,000 clones, and approximately 93% of those were seen once. Together, the top ten hold just under 3% of the sample.

The sample's time point label, in plain terms: baseline before first vaccination. Vaccinee samples came from UK trials COV001 and COV002, including a single-blind randomized controlled phase 2/3 trial of AZD1222 (ChAdOx1 nCoV-19) in healthy adults. Trial participant PBMC samples were collected at day 0 and day 28 after the second dose for TCRbeta chain sequencing. Note on this clone: Its antigen remains undetermined. Per-base qualities were not stored, and no clone one base away is much larger.

Sequences SGDLS (CDR1) and YYNGEE (CDR2) are obtained from the germline V gene. Its CDR3 holds 14 amino acids, cysteine through phenylalanine. Left in the record is the CDR3 DNA by itself, 42 bases read in frame from the first base. Trimming at the junction amounts to 4 bases on V and 1 base on J, and the germline ends lie 11 bases apart. The chain couples TRBV9 to TRBJ1-1; the D segment could be TRBD1, given 6 matching bases. This clonotype originated in an adult in good health. The sample here was peripheral blood, taken on day 0 of AZD1222 vaccination. Here the CDR3 is given as CASSRGHTNTEAFF. The nucleotide sequence reads as follows: TGTGCCAGCAGCCGGGGGCATACGAACACTGAAGCTTTCTTT.